The rows below give T cell receptor beta chains drawn from one sample of a study of Graves' ophthalmopathy and Graves' hyperthyroidism. TCRdb reprocessed the multiplex PCR reads with MiXCR, giving one entry per CDR3 protein. The sample holds fewer than 600,000 distinct CDR3 sequences, 13% to 15% seen once. The material sequenced was blood. The receptor source for this set is a woman in her 30s with Graves' ophthalmopathy. Each CDR3 is given with its conserved first and last residue. Fields, in order: clone size, V gene, J gene, CDR3 protein. Expanded clones are given a class, and other clones once, few, many or no size at all.

many,TRBV28,TRBJ1-2,CASSLRGGRRGAYGYTF
many,TRBV4-1,TRBJ2-7,CASSHRGVAYEQYF
many,TRBV28,TRBJ1-1,CASSFPIMNTEAFF
many,TRBV19,TRBJ1-1,CASSITGKAEAFF
many,TRBV30,TRBJ1-2,CAWSAAGVGGYTF
-,TRBV20-1,TRBJ2-7,CSARTSQGAYEQYF
many,TRBV2,TRBJ1-1,CASSNPGGNTEAFF
many,TRBV7-8,TRBJ2-5,CASSLAFQGGGETQYF
many,TRBV30,TRBJ2-2,CAQGLENTGELFF
many,TRBV12-3/TRBV12-4,TRBJ1-6,CASSRDSSPLHF
-,TRBV5-1,TRBJ2-5,CASSTGDRGDSETQYF
-,TRBV20-1,TRBJ2-2,CSARDSRSGSGGDTGELFF
many,TRBV28,TRBJ1-2,CASSFPGRVYGYTF
many,TRBV5-1,TRBJ2-7,CASSLGGETYEQYF
many,TRBV15,TRBJ1-3,CATSRARDRASTLSGNTIYF
many,TRBV6-1,TRBJ2-2,CASSEARKGGAGGELFF
few,TRBV20-1,TRBJ2-3,CSAQRGTDTQYF
-,TRBV19,TRBJ2-7,CASSRRPGTGGDEQYF
-,TRBV20-1,TRBJ2-7,CSARTSGREQYF
many,TRBV18,TRBJ2-7,CASSPPNSAHEQYF
many,TRBV28,TRBJ1-5,CASTLGGDIYSNQPQHF
many,TRBV6-2/TRBV6-3,TRBJ2-5,CASSSGQHRWETQYF
many,TRBV6-1,TRBJ1-1,CASSEKSWLEAFF
many,TRBV27,TRBJ1-1,CASSDDGVGGTEAFF
many,TRBV11-1,TRBJ1-6,CASSTGHQPSPLHF
many,TRBV29-1,TRBJ1-2,CSDRGAASNYGYTF
few,TRBV2,TRBJ1-5,CASSADRGPIQPQHF
many,TRBV11-2,TRBJ1-2,CASSFGGWQGGNYGYTF
many,TRBV4-1,TRBJ2-5,CASSQVGAKTQYF
many,TRBV15,TRBJ2-7,CATSRVMVGSSSYEQYF
-,TRBV6-1,TRBJ1-1,CASSEFVTDTEAFF
many,TRBV12-3/TRBV12-4,TRBJ2-7,CASSPTSGGTKFEQYF
many,TRBV5-1,TRBJ1-3,CASSSGQGGNTIYF
many,TRBV6-2/TRBV6-3,TRBJ2-2,CASSRPGTGSGELFF
few,TRBV5-1,TRBJ1-2,CASSWDHSGYTF
once,TRBV28,TRBJ1-2,CASRPGGGGGQNYGYTF
many,TRBV28,TRBJ1-1,CASLPPGNTEAFF
-,TRBV20-1,TRBJ2-6,CSARVFPPATRSAVLTF
many,TRBV12-3/TRBV12-4,TRBJ1-5,CASSLSKDQPQHF
many,TRBV20-1,TRBJ2-7,CSARDRRGHEQYF
few,TRBV20-1,TRBJ2-2,CSAWDGNTGELCF
many,TRBV20-1,TRBJ1-1,CSARGRGDTEAFF
-,TRBV12-3/TRBV12-4,TRBJ1-2,CASSLLAGSLDGYTF
few,TRBV4-1,TRBJ1-2,CASSQVAPGNYGYTF
many,TRBV9,TRBJ1-2,CASSVGGMANYGYTF
many,TRBV11-3,TRBJ2-5,CASSRRTFAQETQYF
many,TRBV6-1,TRBJ1-1,CASSEGVLNTEAFF
many,TRBV20-1,TRBJ1-6,CSARAGGEARVFSPLHF
many,TRBV18,TRBJ2-2,CASSPRFQGANTGELFF
-,TRBV3-1,TRBJ2-2,CASSQDLTSATGELFF
-,TRBV30,TRBJ1-5,CAWSMGGNQPQHF
many,TRBV28,TRBJ2-7,CASSHQMTGAYEQYF
many,TRBV6-1,TRBJ2-7,CASASTIHYEQYF
-,TRBV27,TRBJ2-7,CASSPARDGYEQYF
many,TRBV30,TRBJ1-6,CAWSRQGTPLHF